This T cell receptor (beta chain) originates from a study of chemoradiotherapy in HPV16-positive cancers. The V end lost 6 bases, the J end lost 0 bases, and 13 bases lay between the germline ends. This CDR3 has 15 residues. From germline, CDR1 is MNHEY and CDR2 SMNVEV (reference sequence). Measured with immunoSEQ multiplex PCR; TCRdb has only the in-frame clones, and not every one. The profile shows tens of thousands of clones, about 90% of them singletons. Here the sequenced sample was blood, taken from a patient who underwent chemoradiotherapy. V gene TRBV27 combines with J gene TRBJ2-3; D assignment may be TRBD1 or TRBD2 (6 bases each). This receptor was identified in a human donor with HPV-associated anogenital cancer. This chain's CDR3 is CASSQQGLSTDTQYF. CDR3 sequence (DNA): TGTGCCAGCAGCCAACAGGGACTTAGCACAGATACGCAGTATTTT.